The 26 T cell receptor beta chains below come from one sample, sequenced in a study of shared clonotypes between healthy human individuals. This table comes from immunoSEQ multiplex PCR, and its TCRdb copy is limited to in-frame clones, with some not included. The repertoire has a few million clones, roughly 90% of them found once; the top ten carry around 0.35%. Sample: naive CD4+ T cells from PBMCs. As for subset: CD45RA+ positively selected. These receptors were obtained from a man younger than 35 in good health. Some clones in this sample may be carry-over from other donors' samples.

The chain carries TRBV18 and TRBJ1-5; 7 bases align to TRBD1. The CDR3 contains 14 residues. Germline CDR1 is KGHSH and CDR2 is LQKENI. After removal of 3 bases from V and 8 bases from J, the junction contained 7 bases not matched to a gene. The CDR3 region has the DNA TGTGCCAGCTCACCCGCGGGACAGAGTGAGCCCCAGCATTTT. As protein: CASSPAGQSEPQHF.

The DNA of the CDR3 is TGCGCCAGCAGCTTGGGGACTAGCGGGATTTCCGAGCAGTACTTC. Its translation: CASSLGTSGISEQYF. This chain uses TRBV5-1 with TRBJ2-7; 12 positions agree with TRBD2. This CDR3 is 15 amino acids long. Trimming took 0 bases from V and 6 from J; bases not matched to a gene: 4. Germline V gene sequence: CDR1 SGHRS, CDR2 YFSETQ.

This chain links TRBV2 with TRBJ1-1; TRBD1 agrees at 8 bases. V lost 5 bases and J lost 1; bases outside the gene matches: 0. CDR3 length: 13 amino acids. Per the germline V gene, CDR1 is SNHLY and CDR2 is FYNNEI. CDR3 loop: CASSQGANTEAFF. CDR3 in DNA: TGTGCCAGCAGTCAGGGGGCGAACACTGAAGCTTTCTTT.

This chain uses TRBV2 with TRBJ2-1, with D perhaps matching TRBD1 (5 bases). Germline-derived CDR1 and CDR2 are SNHLY and FYNNEI. The CDR3 length is 14 residues. Trimming shortened V by 4 bases and J by 2 bases, and 9 bases separated the two germline ends. CDR3 nucleotides: TGTGCCAGCAGTGGGGTAGGGGCCTACAATGAGCAGTTCTTC. Its translation: CASSGVGAYNEQFF.

This clone appeared a few times. This sample also contains other DNA sequences that code for the same CDR3. V gene TRBV18 combines with J gene TRBJ1-1; TRBD1 might be the D (5 bases). With 3 bases removed from V and 1 base from J, the gap between germline ends came to 9 bases. CDR1 KGHSH and CDR2 LQKENI come from the germline V gene. This CDR3 is built from 14 residues. CDR3 residues: CASSPGTGNTEAFF. Here the CDR3 DNA reads TGTGCCAGCTCACCCGGGACCGGGAACACTGAAGCTTTCTTT.

Notes on this clone: Within the sample, other DNA sequences also encode this same CDR3. The V and J genes are TRBV5-1 and TRBJ1-3; no firm D call. Germline CDR1 and CDR2: SGHRS and YFSETQ. Trimming took 4 bases from V and 3 from J, leaving 8 bases between them. CDR3 length: 13 amino acids. CDR3 sequence: CASSLGLGNTIYF. The CDR3 bases are TGCGCCAGCAGCCTCGGACTTGGAAACACCATATATTTT.

CDR3 residues: CASSQNYEAGELFF. The CDR3, as DNA: TGTGCCAGCTCACAGAACTACGAGGCCGGGGAGCTGTTTTTT. The chain uses TRBV18 and TRBJ2-2; D unclear. The CDR3 is 14 amino acids. CDR1 KGHSH and CDR2 LQKENI come from the germline V gene. The V and J ends lost 4 bases and 6 bases respectively, with 12 bases between them.

As DNA, the CDR3 is TGTGCCAGCAGCGTGGGACTAGCGGGAGAAAGTGAGCAGTTCTTC. This codes for CASSVGLAGESEQFF. The V and J genes are TRBV9 and TRBJ2-1, with 14 positions matching TRBD2. Trimming cost V 2 bases and J 9 bases; bases outside gene matches: 4. The CDR3 length is 15 residues. The germline V gene has CDR1 SGDLS and CDR2 YYNGEE.

This clone appeared a few times. This sample also contains other DNA sequences that code for the same CDR3. The V and J genes are TRBV5-1 and TRBJ1-1, with D uncertain. This CDR3 region has 14 residues. The germline V and J ends were trimmed by 0 bases and 0 bases, with 6 bases remaining between them. Germline CDR1 and CDR2: SGHRS and YFSETQ. CDR3 coding DNA: TGCGCCAGCAGCTTGGAGTATTTGAACACTGAAGCTTTCTTT. Translating gives CASSLEYLNTEAFF.

About this clone: Other DNA sequences within the sample encode an identical CDR3. J is TRBJ1-2 and V is TRBV5-1; no firm D call. The germline V gene encodes CDR1 SGHRS and CDR2 YFSETQ. V was shortened by 0 bases and J by 2 bases, with 8 bases between the two germline ends. The CDR3 spans 14 residues. CDR3 in amino acids: CASSLDGGNYGYTF. For the CDR3, the DNA is TGCGCCAGCAGCTTGGACGGTGGGAACTATGGCTACACCTTC.

In this sample, this clone turned up once. V gene TRBV15 combines with J gene TRBJ2-2, with D perhaps TRBD1 (6 bases). This CDR3 is built from 16 residues. Per the germline V gene, CDR1 is LNHNV and CDR2 is YYDKDF (reference sequence). Trimming shortened V by 0 bases and J by 3 bases, and 11 bases separated the two germline ends. CDR3 region: CATSRDPAGDTGELFF. The CDR3, as DNA: TGTGCCACCAGCAGAGATCCGGCAGGGGACACCGGGGAGCTGTTTTTT.

V gene TRBV11-2 combines with J gene TRBJ2-7; a possible D gene is TRBD1 (6 bases). The germline CDR1 and CDR2 sequences are SGHAT and FQNNGV. CDR3 length equals 15 residues. The ends were cut back, 5 bases at V and 0 bases at J, with 14 bases in the middle. CDR3 loop: CASSLPVRGSYEQYF. The CDR3 bases are TGTGCCAGCAGCCTGCCTGTCAGGGGCTCCTACGAGCAGTACTTC.

This clone was seen a handful of times. The chain recombines TRBV30 with TRBJ1-5; 9 bases fit TRBD1. The CDR3 totals 14 residues. Looked up from germline, CDR1 is GTSNPN and CDR2 is SVGIG (reference sequence). V gave up 3 bases and J gave up 4 bases; unmatched junction bases: 4. The CDR3, as DNA: TGTGCCTGGAGCGGCGGGACAGGGAATCAGCCCCAGCATTTT. Translation gives CAWSGGTGNQPQHF.

The gene calls are TRBV6-5 and TRBJ1-1; D is possibly TRBD1 (5 bases). The CDR3 is 13 amino acids. Germline-derived CDR1 and CDR2 are MNHEY and SVGAGI. The V gene lost 6 bases and the J gene lost 1 base, with 9 bases spanning the gap. For the CDR3, the DNA is TGTGCCAGCAGCCGACAGCGGAACACTGAAGCTTTCTTT. It is translated as CASSRQRNTEAFF.

DNA of the CDR3: TGTGCCAGCAGTTACTCGTCACTAGCGGGAGTCTACGAGCAGTACTTC. Translating it yields CASSYSSLAGVYEQYF. The chain joins TRBV6-5 to TRBJ2-7; 11 nucleotides align to TRBD2. CDR3 size: 16 residues. The junction had 4 bases not matched to a gene; V was cut back by 0 bases and J by 3 bases. Per germline, CDR1 MNHEY and CDR2 SVGAGI.

V is TRBV6-1 and J is TRBJ2-2; D might be TRBD2 (5 bases). Germline V gene data show CDR1 as MNHNS and CDR2 as SASEGT. The ends were cut back, 10 bases at V and 6 bases at J, with 12 bases in the middle. This CDR3 spans 12 amino acids. The CDR3 DNA is TGTGCCACCCGAGGGCCAGCCGGGGAGCTGTTTTTT. Its protein product is CATRGPAGELFF.

Notes on this clone: Other DNA sequences in this sample translate to the same CDR3. V gene TRBV5-1 combines with J gene TRBJ1-2; a weak D match, TRBD1 (5 bases). V lost 0 bases, J lost 3 bases, and 9 bases lay in between. Germline lookup yields CDR1 SGHRS and CDR2 YFSETQ. CDR3 length: 14 residues. The DNA of the CDR3 is TGCGCCAGCAGCTTGGCGGGGGGTGACTATGGCTACACCTTC. Translated, it gives CASSLAGGDYGYTF. Together with reference TRBV5-1 and TRBJ1-2, the CDR3 gives the full variable domain: KAGVTQTPRYLIKTRGQQVTLSCSPISGHRSVSWYQQTPGQGLQFLFEYFSETQRNKGNFPGRFSGRQFSNSRSEMNVSTLELGDSALYLCASSLAGGDYGYTFGSGTRLTVV.

This chain uses TRBV5-8 with TRBJ1-4, with D perhaps TRBD1 (6 bases). CDR3 length: 16 residues. The germline V gene encodes CDR1 SGHTS and CDR2 YDEGEE. V lost 0 bases and J 4 bases, leaving 13 bases between the germline ends. CDR3 loop: CASSLGRGSINEKLFF. The CDR3 coding sequence is TGTGCCAGCAGCTTGGGCAGGGGAAGCATTAATGAAAAACTGTTTTTT. The variable domain in full, with the rest retrieved from reference TRBV5-8 and TRBJ1-4, is EAGVTQSPTHLIKTRGQQATLRCSPISGHTSVYWYQQALGLGLQFLLWYDEGEERNRGNFPPRFSGRQFPNYSSELNVNALELEDSALYLCASSLGRGSINEKLFFGSGTQLSVL.

This chain connects TRBV5-1 to TRBJ1-5; possibly TRBD1 for D (5 bases). Germline loops: CDR1 SGHRS, CDR2 YFSETQ. Trimming removed 4 bases at V and 4 bases at J, with 15 bases between. CDR3 length: 15 residues. The CDR3 here is CASSATPEGNQPQHF. CDR3 DNA sequence: TGCGCCAGCAGCGCGACCCCCGAGGGGAATCAGCCCCAGCATTTT. The variable domain in full, completed from reference TRBV5-1 and TRBJ1-5, reads KAGVTQTPRYLIKTRGQQVTLSCSPISGHRSVSWYQQTPGQGLQFLFEYFSETQRNKGNFPGRFSGRQFSNSRSEMNVSTLELGDSALYLCASSATPEGNQPQHFGDGTRLSIL.

This chain connects TRBV28 to TRBJ1-1; D uncertain. Per the germline V gene, CDR1 is MDHEN and CDR2 is SYDVKM. V was clipped by 7 bases and J by 4 bases, with 7 bases between them. This CDR3 contains 11 residues. The CDR3 is CASTTATEAFF. Here the CDR3 DNA reads TGTGCCAGCACCACAGCCACTGAAGCTTTCTTT.

This rearrangement joins TRBV6-6 to TRBJ1-4; 10 nucleotides match TRBD1. From germline, CDR1 is MNHNY and CDR2 SVGAGI (reference sequence). This CDR3 comprises 16 residues. V lost 5 bases to trimming and J lost 3 bases; unmatched junction nucleotides: 6. The CDR3 DNA reads as TGTGCCAGCAGTAGACAGGGGGCATCGGCTAATGAAAAACTGTTTTTT. This codes for CASSRQGASANEKLFF.

V and J are TRBV18 and TRBJ1-2, with a possible D match to TRBD1 (6 bases). The germline V and J ends were trimmed by 1 base and 4 bases, with 22 bases remaining between them. This CDR3 contains 18 residues. Germline CDR1 is KGHSH and CDR2 is LQKENI. CDR3 in amino acids: CASSPQGGRTLQSYGYTF. In DNA form, the CDR3 reads TGTGCCAGCTCACCACAGGGGGGGCGGACACTCCAATCCTATGGCTACACCTTC. The full variable domain, with the rest looked up from reference TRBV18 and TRBJ1-2, is NAGVMQNPRHLVRRRGQEARLRCSPMKGHSHVYWYRQLPEEGLKFMVYLQKENIIDESGMPKERFSAEFPKEGPSILRIQQVVRGDSAAYFCASSPQGGRTLQSYGYTFGSGTRLTVV.

The chain has TRBV7-2 and TRBJ1-5; the match to TRBD1 covers 9 bases. Germline V gene sequence: CDR1 SGHTA, CDR2 FQGNSA. The CDR3 has 15 residues. With 5 bases clipped from V and 5 bases from J, the junction kept 7 bases outside the gene matches. The CDR3 DNA sequence: TGTGCCAGCAGCCCAAGACGGACAGGGGATCAGCCCCAGCATTTT. It translates to CASSPRRTGDQPQHF.

V usage is TRBV28 and J usage is TRBJ1-2; no clear D gene. Trimming took off 2 bases at V and 3 bases at J, with 10 bases between the two ends. In germline, CDR1 is MDHEN, CDR2 SYDVKM. The CDR3 is 14 residues long. CDR3 in amino acids: CASSLVGFDYGYTF. The CDR3 DNA reads as TGTGCCAGCAGTTTAGTGGGTTTTGACTATGGCTACACCTTC.

The V gene is TRBV6-5, the J gene TRBJ1-2; 7 bases map to TRBD1. Germline V lookup: CDR1 MNHEY, CDR2 SVGAGI. V dropped 6 bases and J dropped 7; count of bases not matched to a gene: 5. The CDR3 covers 12 residues. The CDR3 sequence: CASRGTEGGYTF. In nucleotides, the CDR3 is TGTGCCAGCAGGGGGACAGAGGGTGGCTACACCTTC.

CDR3 in DNA: TGTGCCAGTAAGTTCGCAGGGGGCAACACTGAAGCTTTCTTT. The encoded protein is CASKFAGGNTEAFF. The rearrangement links TRBV19 to TRBJ1-1; 8 nucleotides align to TRBD1. The V segment lost 7 bases and the J segment 2 bases; nucleotides outside the gene matches: 6. The germline V gene has CDR1 LNHDA and CDR2 SQIVND (reference sequence). The length of the CDR3 is 14 residues.